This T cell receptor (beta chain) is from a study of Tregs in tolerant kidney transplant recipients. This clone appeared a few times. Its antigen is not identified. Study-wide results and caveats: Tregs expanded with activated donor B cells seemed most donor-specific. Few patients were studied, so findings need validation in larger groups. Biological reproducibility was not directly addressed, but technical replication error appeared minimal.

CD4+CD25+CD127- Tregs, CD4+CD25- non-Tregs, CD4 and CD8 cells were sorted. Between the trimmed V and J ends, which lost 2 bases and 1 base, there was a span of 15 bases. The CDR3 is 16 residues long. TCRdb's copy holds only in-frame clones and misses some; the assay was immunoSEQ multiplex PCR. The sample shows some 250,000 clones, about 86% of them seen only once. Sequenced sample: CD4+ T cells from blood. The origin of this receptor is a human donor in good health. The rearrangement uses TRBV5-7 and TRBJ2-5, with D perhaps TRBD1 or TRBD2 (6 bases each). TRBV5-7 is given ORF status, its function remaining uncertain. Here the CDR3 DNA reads TGTGCCAGCAGCTTTAGGGGGGCTCGGTCCCAAGAGACCCAGTACTTC. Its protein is CASSFRGARSQETQYF.